This T cell receptor beta chain was observed in a study of radiation and T cells in renal cell carcinoma. The protocol was immunoSEQ multiplex PCR, while the TCRdb copy is restricted to in-frame clones and leaves out a portion. Here the sample spans 60,000 to 65,000 clones, around 81% being singletons. The V end lost 3 bases, the J end lost 1 base, and 6 bases lay between the germline ends. This CDR3 contains 13 residues. The germline gives CDR1 SEHNR, CDR2 FQNEAQ (reference sequence). This clone has only a few counts. Other DNA sequences within the sample encode an identical CDR3. Time point meaning: blood 2 weeks post-SBRT. Treatment indicated: 15 Gy SBRT to primary tumor, nephrectomy 4 weeks later.

Source: blood, taken from a patient whose treatment included radiotherapy and nephrectomy. The sequence derives from a man aged 55 to 70 with renal cell carcinoma. The V call is TRBV7-9, the J call TRBJ1-1; no clear D gene. The CDR3 region has the DNA TGTGCCAGCAGCTTTGGCAGGAACACTGAAGCTTTCTTT. This encodes CASSFGRNTEAFF. The whole variable domain, remainder taken from reference TRBV7-9 and TRBJ1-1, is DTGVSQNPRHKITKRGQNVTFRCDPISEHNRLYWYRQTLGQGPEFLTYFQNEAQLEKSRLLSDRFSAERPKGSFSTLEIQRTEQGDSAMYLCASSFGRNTEAFFGQGTRLTVV.